These 6 T cell receptor beta chains were all obtained from the same sample, sequenced in a study of regulatory T cells in long-lasting Graves disease (dated by TCRdb to about 2021). The library was obtained by multiplex PCR. Instrument on record: Illumina HiSeq 4000. To build TCR beta libraries, CDR3 regions were amplified by Arm-PCR using iRepertoire HTBI primers. The raw public reads went through TCRdb reprocessing: fastp at Q25, MiXCR clone calling, in-frame beta chains kept. Each entry is one CDR3 protein sequence, shown with its most common DNA and genes. The sample table records 650,000 to 700,000 distinct CDR3 sequences; approximately 31% of these occur just once. The ten largest clones add up to 40% to 55% of the sample. This specimen's time point label, interpreted: persistent/refractory GD, antithyroid drugs over 5 years with positive TRAb. For both TCR sequencing and RNA sequencing, RNA was extracted from PBMCs using TRIzol.

The sequencing here drew on peripheral blood mononuclear cells (PBMCs), taken when the disease was refractory, from a patient treated with antithyroid drugs. These receptors all stem from a female donor with Graves disease.

The table lists this clonotype with a few counts. DNA for the CDR3: TGCAGTGCTAGCTCCTCCGGGACAGGGCTCTACGAGCAGTACTTC. The encoded protein is CSASSSGTGLYEQYF. The gene calls are TRBV20-1 and TRBJ2-7, with 9 bases identical to TRBD1. Trimming at V came to 3 bases and at J to 3 bases, leaving 9 bases not matched to a gene. The CDR3 sequence is 15 residues long. The germline V gene encodes CDR1 DFQATT and CDR2 SNEGSKA (reference sequence).

The V gene is TRBV10-1, the J gene TRBJ1-5; maybe TRBD1 (6 bases). This CDR3 has 14 residues. CDR1 is WNHNN, CDR2 SYGVQD, per germline (reference sequence). V lost 0 bases, J lost 5 bases, and 8 bases lay in between. The CDR3 is CASSESGTHQPQHF. CDR3 sequence (DNA): TGCGCCAGCAGTGAGTCGGGGACACATCAGCCCCAGCATTTT.

This clonotype was recorded once. The gene calls are TRBV5-1 and TRBJ2-5; D may be TRBD2 (6 bases). The germline V gene encodes CDR1 SGHRS and CDR2 YFSETQ. CDR3 length: 17 residues. Trimming shortened V by 3 bases and J by 0 bases, and 18 bases separated the two germline ends. The CDR3: CASSSAGLGRDQETQYF. The CDR3 DNA sequence: TGCGCCAGCAGCTCCGCGGGGCTGGGGCGGGACCAAGAGACCCAGTACTTC.

This clonotype was seen ten or more times. The gene calls are TRBV2 and TRBJ2-6; D ambiguous. The CDR3 has 16 residues. V gave up 0 bases and J gave up 2 bases, with 8 bases separating them. Germline V gene lookup returns CDR1 SNHLY and CDR2 FYNNEI. The DNA for the CDR3 is TGTGCCAGCAGTGAAGCGAGAAGTGCTGGGGCCAACGTCCTGACTTTC. Translating it yields CASSEARSAGANVLTF.

This clonotype was counted between two and nine times. This chain uses TRBV20-1 with TRBJ1-2, with TRBD1 matching over 7 bases. The junction had 6 bases not matched to a gene; V was cut back by 1 base and J by 1 base. Germline values: CDR1 DFQATT, CDR2 SNEGSKA (reference sequence). The CDR3 sequence is 15 residues long. CDR3 sequence: CSARGRQGVNYGYTF. The CDR3 nucleotides read TGCAGTGCTAGAGGACGACAGGGTGTTAACTATGGCTACACCTTC.

This clonotype was observed a handful of times. V and J are TRBV14 and TRBJ2-5, with D possibly being TRBD1 (5 bases). Looked up from germline, CDR1 is SGHDN and CDR2 is FVKESK. The V gene lost 0 bases and the J gene lost 9 bases, with 17 bases spanning the gap. The CDR3 has 15 amino acids. The chain's CDR3 is CASSQDRVRWGAQYF. The DNA for the CDR3 is TGTGCCAGCAGCCAAGATCGGGTCCGATGGGGCGCCCAGTACTTC.